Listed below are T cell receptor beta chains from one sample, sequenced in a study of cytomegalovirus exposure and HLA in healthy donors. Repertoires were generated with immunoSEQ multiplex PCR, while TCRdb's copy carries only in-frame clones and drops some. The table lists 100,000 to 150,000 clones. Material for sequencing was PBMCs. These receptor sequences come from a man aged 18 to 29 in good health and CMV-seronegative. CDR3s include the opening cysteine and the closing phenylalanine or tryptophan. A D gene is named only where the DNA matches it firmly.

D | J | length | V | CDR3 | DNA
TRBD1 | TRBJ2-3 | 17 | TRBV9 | CASSYRGATGGSYTQYF | TGTGCCAGCAGCTACAGGGGGGCGACAGGAGGTAGTTATACGCAGTATTTT
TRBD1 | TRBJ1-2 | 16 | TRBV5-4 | CASSFDRTGKSYGYTF | TGTGCCAGCAGCTTCGACCGGACAGGGAAGAGCTATGGCTACACCTTC
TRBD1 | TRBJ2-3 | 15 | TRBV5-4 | CASSLAGTDADTQYF | TGTGCCAGCAGCTTGGCCGGGACAGATGCAGATACGCAGTATTTT
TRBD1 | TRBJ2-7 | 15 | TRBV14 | CASRRSGQDLYEQYF | TGTGCCAGCAGGCGCTCGGGACAGGACCTCTACGAGCAGTACTTC
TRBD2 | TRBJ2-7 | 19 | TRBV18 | CASSPVAVGLAEGGYEQYF | TGTGCCAGCTCACCAGTTGCGGTGGGACTAGCGGAGGGGGGCTACGAGCAGTACTTC
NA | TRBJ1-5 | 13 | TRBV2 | CASGGTGNQPQHF | TGTGCCAGCGGTGGTACGGGCAATCAGCCCCAGCATTTT
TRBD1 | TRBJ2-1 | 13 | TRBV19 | CASSSGGWNEQFF | TGTGCCAGTAGCTCAGGGGGATGGAATGAGCAGTTCTTC
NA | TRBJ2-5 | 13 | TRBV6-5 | CASSLERWGTQYF | TGTGCCAGCAGTTTGGAGCGGTGGGGGACCCAGTACTTC
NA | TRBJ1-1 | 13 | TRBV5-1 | CASTGRRGTEAFF | TGCGCCAGCACCGGGAGGCGGGGCACTGAAGCTTTCTTT
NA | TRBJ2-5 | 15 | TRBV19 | CASSPGRGLVETQYF | TGTGCCAGTAGTCCCGGTCGCGGGTTAGTGGAGACCCAGTACTTC
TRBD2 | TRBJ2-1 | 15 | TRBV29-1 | CSVLVPGLADNEQFF | TGCAGCGTTTTAGTCCCGGGACTAGCGGACAATGAGCAGTTCTTC
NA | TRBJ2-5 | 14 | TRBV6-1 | CASSSGYGQETQYF | TGTGCCAGCAGTAGCGGGTACGGACAAGAGACCCAGTACTTC
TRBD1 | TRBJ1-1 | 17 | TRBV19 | CASSITGTGLSGTEAFF | TGTGCCAGTAGTATAACCGGGACAGGTTTATCGGGCACTGAAGCTTTCTTT
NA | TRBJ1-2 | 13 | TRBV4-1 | CASSPTTAYGYTF | TGCGCCAGCAGCCCGACGACAGCGTATGGCTACACCTTC
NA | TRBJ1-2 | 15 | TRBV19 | CASSIVKGENYGYTF | TGTGCCAGTAGTATAGTGAAGGGGGAGAACTATGGCTACACCTTC
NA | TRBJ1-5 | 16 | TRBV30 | CAWRLGRQGSNQPQHF | TGTGCCTGGAGGCTCGGGAGGCAGGGCTCTAATCAGCCCCAGCATTTT
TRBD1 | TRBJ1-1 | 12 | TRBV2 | CASNDRGTEAFF | TGTGCCAGCAATGACAGGGGCACTGAAGCTTTCTTT
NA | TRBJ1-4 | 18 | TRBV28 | CASSSKAVVRATNEKLFF | TGTGCCAGCAGTTCCAAGGCGGTGGTCAGAGCAACTAATGAAAAACTGTTTTTT
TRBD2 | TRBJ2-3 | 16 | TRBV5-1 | CASSLSSGGAVDTQYF | TGCGCCAGCAGCTTGTCTAGCGGGGGGGCCGTAGATACGCAGTATTTT
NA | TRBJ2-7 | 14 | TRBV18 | CASSPQVRTYEQYF | TGTGCCAGCTCACCACAAGTCAGGACCTACGAGCAGTACTTC
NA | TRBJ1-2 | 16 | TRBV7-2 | CASSLVQRAINYGYTF | TGTGCCAGCAGCTTAGTCCAGCGTGCCATTAACTATGGCTACACCTTC
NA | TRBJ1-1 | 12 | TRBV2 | CASIREGPRAFF | TGTGCCAGCATTCGGGAGGGGCCCAGAGCTTTCTTT
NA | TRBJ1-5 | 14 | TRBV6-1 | CASKEEGRGQPQHF | TGTGCCAGCAAGGAGGAGGGTCGGGGACAGCCCCAGCATTTT
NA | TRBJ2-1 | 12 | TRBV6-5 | CASSYGSSEQFF | TGTGCCAGCAGTTACGGTAGCAGTGAGCAGTTCTTC
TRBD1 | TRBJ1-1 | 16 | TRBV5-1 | CASSPHRGIVGTEAFF | TGCGCCAGCAGCCCCCACAGGGGGATCGTGGGCACTGAAGCTTTCTTT
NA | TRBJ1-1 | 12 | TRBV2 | CASSELQHEAFF | TGTGCCAGCAGTGAATTACAGCATGAAGCTTTCTTT
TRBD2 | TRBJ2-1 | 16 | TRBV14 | CASSQPRLAALNEQFF | TGTGCCAGCAGCCAACCACGACTAGCGGCCCTCAATGAGCAGTTCTTC
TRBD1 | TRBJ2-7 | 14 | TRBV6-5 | CASSQDRAPSEQYF | TGTGCCAGCAGTCAGGACAGGGCCCCCTCTGAGCAGTACTTC
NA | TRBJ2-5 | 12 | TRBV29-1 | CSVEVGGETQYF | TGCAGCGTTGAAGTGGGGGGAGAGACCCAGTACTTC
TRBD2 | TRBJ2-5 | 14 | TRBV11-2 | CASSLVRGGETQYF | TGTGCCAGCAGCTTAGTTCGGGGAGGGGAGACCCAGTACTTC
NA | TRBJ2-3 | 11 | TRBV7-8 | CASSFMDTQYF | TGTGCCAGCAGCTTTATGGATACGCAGTATTTT
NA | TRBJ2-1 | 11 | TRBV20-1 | CSARDNNEQFF | TGCAGTGCTAGAGATAACAATGAGCAGTTCTTC
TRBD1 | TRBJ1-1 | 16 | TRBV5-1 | CASSLGRDRYNTEDFF | TGCGCCAGCAGCTTGGGAAGGGACAGATATAACACTGAAGATTTCTTT
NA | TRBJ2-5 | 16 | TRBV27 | CASRNPQGPPGETQYF | TGTGCCAGCAGAAACCCTCAGGGGCCCCCGGGGGAGACCCAGTACTTC
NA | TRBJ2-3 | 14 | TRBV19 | CASRSGPSTDTQYF | TGTGCCAGTAGAAGCGGGCCGAGCACAGATACGCAGTATTTT
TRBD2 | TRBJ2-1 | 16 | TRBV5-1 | CASNHGSGSSYNEQFF | TGCGCCAGCAACCATGGTAGCGGGAGCAGTTACAATGAGCAGTTCTTC
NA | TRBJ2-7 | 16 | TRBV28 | CASSPPGLISSYEQYF | TGTGCCAGCAGTCCCCCGGGACTCATCAGCTCCTACGAGCAGTACTTC
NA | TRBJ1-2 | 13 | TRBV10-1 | CASAPQGDYGYTF | TGCGCCAGCGCCCCCCAGGGTGACTATGGCTACACCTTC
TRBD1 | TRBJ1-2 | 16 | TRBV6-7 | CASSYCGTAHNYGYTF | TGTGCCAGCAGTTACTGCGGGACAGCGCACAACTATGGCTACACCTTC
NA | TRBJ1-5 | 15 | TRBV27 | CASSRQAHSNQPQHF | TGTGCCAGCAGTCGACAGGCGCATAGCAATCAGCCCCAGCATTTT
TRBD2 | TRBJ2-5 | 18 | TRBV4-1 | CASSQDGIAGALQETQYF | TGCGCCAGCAGCCAAGATGGCATAGCGGGGGCACTCCAAGAGACCCAGTACTTC
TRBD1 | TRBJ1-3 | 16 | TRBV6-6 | CASSSTGGRSGNTIYF | TGTGCCAGCAGTTCAACAGGGGGAAGATCTGGAAACACCATATATTTT
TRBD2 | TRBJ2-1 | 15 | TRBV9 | CASSGPIAGDNEQFF | TGTGCCAGCAGCGGACCAATAGCGGGGGACAATGAGCAGTTCTTC
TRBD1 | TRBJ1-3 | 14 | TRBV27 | CASRALQGRNTIYF | TGTGCCAGCAGAGCCCTACAGGGGAGAAACACCATATATTTT
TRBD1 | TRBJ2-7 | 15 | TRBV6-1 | CASSELNRGTGEQYF | TGTGCCAGCAGTGAACTTAACAGGGGTACAGGCGAGCAGTACTTC
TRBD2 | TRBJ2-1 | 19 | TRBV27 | CASSLSPSAGRGSYNEQFF | TGTGCCAGCAGTTTATCGCCATCGGCGGGGCGGGGGTCCTACAATGAGCAGTTCTTC
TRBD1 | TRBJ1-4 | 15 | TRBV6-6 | CASSPTGGTNEKLFF | TGTGCCAGCAGTCCCACAGGGGGGACTAATGAAAAACTGTTTTTT
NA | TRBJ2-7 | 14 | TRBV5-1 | CASSYSRSGYEQYF | TGCGCCAGCAGCTATTCTAGAAGTGGGTACGAGCAGTACTTC
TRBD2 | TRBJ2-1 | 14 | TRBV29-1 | CSVALAGGPYEQFF | TGCAGCGTCGCCCTAGCGGGGGGGCCCTATGAGCAGTTCTTC
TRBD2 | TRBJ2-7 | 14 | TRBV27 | CASRPSGVTYEQYF | TGTGCCAGCAGGCCTAGCGGGGTAACCTACGAGCAGTACTTC
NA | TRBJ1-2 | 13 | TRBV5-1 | CASSLASFYGYTF | TGCGCCAGCAGCTTGGCGTCTTTCTATGGCTACACCTTC
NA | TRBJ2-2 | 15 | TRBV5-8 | CASSMRGRYTGELFF | TGTGCCAGCAGTATGCGGGGCAGGTACACCGGGGAGCTGTTTTTT
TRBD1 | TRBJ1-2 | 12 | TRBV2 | CASTGTVYGYTF | TGTGCCAGCACCGGGACAGTCTATGGCTACACCTTC
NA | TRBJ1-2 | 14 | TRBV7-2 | CASAPGGGAVGYTF | TGTGCCAGCGCTCCCGGGGGTGGGGCCGTCGGCTACACCTTC